The 13 T cell receptor beta chains presented below share a single source sample, sequenced in a study of human T cells and chemical hapten exposure. Stated time point: patch test 2, 6 weeks after DPC sensitization. Stated treatment: therapeutic diphenylcyclopropenone sensitization with weekly scalp DPC. TCRdb itself ran the RACE reads through MiXCR, one entry per CDR3 protein. The sample lists about 350,000 distinct CDR3 sequences; about 6.9% were seen once. Specimen: whole blood, collected in connection with sensitization to the hapten diphenylcyclopropenone (DPC). The receptors derive from a woman under 30 with alopecia areata. Some clones in this sample may be carry-over from other donors' samples.

The chain carries TRBV6-1 and TRBJ1-1, with D perhaps matching TRBD1 (5 bases). Germline V gene sequence: CDR1 MNHNS, CDR2 SASEGT. The V and J ends lost 0 bases and 12 bases respectively, with 20 bases between them. The length of the CDR3 is 15 residues. CDR3 loop: CASSEASGTEAHTFF. CDR3 coding DNA: TGTGCCAGCAGTGAAGCGTCCGGGACGGAGGCTCATACTTTCTTT.

This chain connects TRBV12-3 or TRBV12-4 to TRBJ2-1; no firm D call. The CDR3 spans 16 residues. V was shortened by 4 bases and J by 0 bases, with 13 bases between the two germline ends. The CDR3 DNA follows: TGTGCCAGCAGTTCTCATGAACAGAGCTCCTACAATGAGCAGTTCTTC. Translating gives CASSSHEQSSYNEQFF.

V is TRBV4-1 and J is TRBJ2-7, with 8 bases fitting TRBD2. The CDR3 loop spans 16 amino acids. Looked up from germline, CDR1 is MGHRA and CDR2 is YSYEKL. The trim removed 1 base at V and 4 bases at J, leaving 9 bases unmatched. For the CDR3, the DNA is TGCGCCAGCAGCCAAGCATTGCGGGGGGAATCTTACGAGCAGTACTTC. This gives the protein CASSQALRGESYEQYF.

The chain carries TRBV18 and TRBJ2-5, with 8 positions matching TRBD1. Germline values: CDR1 KGHSH, CDR2 LQKENI. The CDR3 runs 14 residues. V trimming: 4 bases; J trimming: 3 bases; junction bases outside the gene matches: 4. CDR3 sequence reads: CASSRDRTEETQYF. Here the CDR3 DNA reads TGTGCCAGCTCACGGGACAGGACAGAAGAGACCCAGTACTTC.

This chain links TRBV10-3 with TRBJ2-3, with 12 bases that match TRBD1. Trimming removed 5 bases from V and 3 bases from J; junction bases left unmatched: 3. The CDR3 loop spans 15 amino acids. Germline loops: CDR1 ENHRY, CDR2 SYGVKD. CDR3 nucleotide sequence: TGTGCCATCAGTCCGGGACAGGGGGCAACAGATACGCAGTATTTT. Translated, it gives CAISPGQGATDTQYF.

In its sample, this clonotype was seen a few times. This chain connects TRBV5-6 to TRBJ1-4; 9 nucleotides align to TRBD1. After removal of 1 base from V and 0 bases from J, the junction contained 7 bases not matched to a gene. This CDR3 has 18 amino acids. CDR1 is SGHDT, CDR2 YYEEEE, per germline. CDR3 in DNA: TGTGCCAGCAGCTTGTTTGGGACAGGGAGTGCAACTAATGAAAAACTGTTTTTT. Amino acid sequence: CASSLFGTGSATNEKLFF.

Of note for this clonotype: Sequence at one end of the junction differs from germline and may be a read error. The chain combines TRBV7-7 with TRBJ2-1, with 7 bases aligning to TRBD2. Germline V CDR1 and CDR2: SSHAT, FNYEAQ (reference sequence). The CDR3 length is 16 residues. In DNA form, the CDR3 reads TGTGCTAGCAGCATCGAACTAGCGTTCTCCTACAATGAGCAGTTCTTC. Amino acids: CASSIELAFSYNEQFF.

In this sample, this clonotype turned up a few times. The chain is built from TRBV2 and TRBJ1-4; tentative D call: TRBD1 (6 bases). This CDR3 contains 13 residues. CDR1 is SNHLY, CDR2 FYNNEI, per germline. V was clipped by 3 bases and J by 7 bases, with 9 bases between them. In DNA form, the CDR3 reads TGTGCCAGCAGTGACAGGGGCACTGAAAAACTGTTTTTT. This sequence encodes CASSDRGTEKLFF.

This clonotype has more than one count but fewer than ten. The CDR3 loop reads CAIQGSGNTIYF. CDR3 coding DNA: TGTGCCATTCAGGGCTCTGGAAACACCATATATTTT. This chain uses TRBV10-3 with TRBJ1-3; D might be TRBD1 (5 bases). The ends were cut back, 9 bases at V and 0 bases at J, with 6 bases in the middle. CDR3 length: 12 amino acids. The germline V gene encodes CDR1 ENHRY and CDR2 SYGVKD.

In its sample, this clonotype was seen a few times. V is TRBV20-1 and J is TRBJ2-4; D is uncertain. This CDR3 is built from 15 residues. Trimming removed 5 bases from V and 5 bases from J, with 19 bases in between. Germline CDR1 reads DFQATT; CDR2 reads SNEGSKA (reference sequence). CDR3 residues: CSAGAPRQLENIQYF. In DNA, the CDR3 is TGCAGTGCTGGTGCTCCGCGGCAGCTCGAAAACATTCAGTACTTC.

This clonotype came up a few times. The chain employs TRBV20-1 and TRBJ2-7; D is unclear. Per the germline V gene, CDR1 is DFQATT and CDR2 is SNEGSKA (reference sequence). CDR3 length: 14 residues. Trimming removed 3 bases from V and 1 base from J, with 13 bases in between. CDR3 nucleotides: TGCAGTGCTAGTCGGCTGCAAGAATCCTACGAGCAGTACTTC. Translating it yields CSASRLQESYEQYF.

This clonotype has just a few counts. This sequence joins TRBV27 and TRBJ2-7; D tentatively reads TRBD1 or TRBD2 (5 bases each). CDR1 and CDR2 from the germline V gene are MNHEY and SMNVEV (reference sequence). There are 15 residues in the CDR3. V lost 8 bases and J lost 3, with 20 bases in between. The CDR3 protein is CASQVTGTEGYEQYF. DNA for the CDR3: TGTGCCAGCCAAGTAACCGGGACCGAGGGCTACGAGCAGTACTTC.

There are many counts of this clonotype. The rearrangement joins TRBV11-2 to TRBJ1-4, with D tentatively TRBD1 (5 bases). Trimming stripped 1 base from V and 6 bases from J, with 15 bases between. Per the germline V gene, CDR1 is SGHAT and CDR2 is FQNNGV. CDR3 length: 16 amino acids. The CDR3 reads CASSLGQQEGDEKLFF. CDR3 DNA sequence: TGTGCCAGCAGCTTAGGTCAACAGGAGGGTGATGAAAAACTGTTTTTT.